The T cell receptor beta chain under discussion was sequenced for a study of blood T cell repertoires in COVID-19. Study details: Italy, Spain and the United States were the sources of the convalescent and acute COVID-19 samples. The cDNA or gDNA used as material had been derived from T cells, B-cell-depleted T cells, or PBMCs.

In the original processing: How many nucleated cells were present was estimated from reference gene primer amplification. Assay: immunoSEQ multiplex PCR; the TCRdb copy retains only in-frame clones and omits some. That table is the source of V, J and clone size, and D and trimming were worked out from the DNA. The data show approximately 250,000 clones, over 70% seen once. Sequenced input: peripheral blood. This receptor was taken from a human donor in a cohort sampled during active COVID-19.

Here the CDR3 reads CASGSGPSEAFF. In nucleotides, the CDR3 is TGTGCTAGTGGTTCGGGTCCTTCAGAAGCTTTCTTT. The J gene is TRBJ1-1, the V gene TRBV12-5, with D unresolved. The CDR3 consists of 12 residues. Germline loops: CDR1 LGHNT, CDR2 FRNRAP. Trimming cost V 4 bases and J 8 bases, with 11 bases left between them.